This is a list of T cell receptor beta chains from one sample in a study of T cells in Graves' hyperthyroidism and ophthalmopathy. In TCRdb, the multiplex PCR reads were re-called with MiXCR into one record per CDR3 protein. The sample shows about 740,000 distinct CDR3 sequences, around 15% of them seen only once. The sample comprised blood. Receptors were obtained from a woman in her late teens or twenties with Graves' hyperthyroidism. Each CDR3 is given with its conserved first and last residue. A D gene is named only where the DNA matches it firmly. Rows give clone size only sometimes, using once, few, many, or a class for an expanded clone.

V gene	clone size	D gene	J gene	CDR3 DNA	CDR3 protein
TRBV4-1	many	TRBD1	TRBJ1-1	TGCGCCAGCAGCCACCAACAGGGGATGAACACTGAAGCTTTCTTT	CASSHQQGMNTEAFF
TRBV11-2	many	NA	TRBJ1-6	TGTGCCAGCAGCTTCGAATGGAGGCTGACAGTCCCACCCCTCCACTTT	CASSFEWRLTVPPLHF
TRBV15	NA	NA	TRBJ2-1	TGTGCCACCAGCAGAGATCAGGAGGGGCAACCCTACAATGAGCAGTTCTTC	CATSRDQEGQPYNEQFF
TRBV15	NA	NA	TRBJ1-4	TGTGCCACCAGCAGAGATCCCGAGGAAAAACTGTTTTTT	CATSRDPEEKLFF
TRBV20-1	many	TRBD1	TRBJ2-1	TGCAGTGCTAGCACAGGGGGGTGGAGCTCCTACAATGAGCAGTTCTTC	CSASTGGWSSYNEQFF
TRBV7-9	many	NA	TRBJ2-5	TGTGCCAGCAGCCCTCCTGTTGGGGGTGAGACCCAGTACTTC	CASSPPVGGETQYF
TRBV6-1	NA	NA	TRBJ1-5	TGTGCCACCCAAGCTGTGGGGGCCGGAGCTCAGCCCCAGCATTTT	CATQAVGAGAQPQHF
TRBV6-2/TRBV6-3	many	NA	TRBJ2-1	TGTGCCAGCAGTCCCCCCGGGACTCCGGCCAACAATGAGCAGTTCTTC	CASSPPGTPANNEQFF
TRBV12-3/TRBV12-4	many	NA	TRBJ2-7	TGTGCCAGCAGTTTGAAAGGGCTCCACGAGCAGTACTTC	CASSLKGLHEQYF
TRBV2	many	NA	TRBJ1-1	TGTGCCAGCAGAGAGGATGAAGTCCTGAACACTGAAGCTTTCTTT	CASREDEVLNTEAFF
TRBV10-3	NA	TRBD2	TRBJ2-5	TGTGCCACCGGTTATCTAGCGGGAGTGACGGAGACCCAGTACTTC	CATGYLAGVTETQYF
TRBV6-1	few	TRBD1	TRBJ2-1	TGTGCCAGCACCGAGTACAGGGGTGGGGAGCAGTTCTTC	CASTEYRGGEQFF
TRBV24-1	few	NA	TRBJ2-5	TGTGCCACCAGTTCACCACCCCCTATTAGCGGTCCGGAGACCCAGTACTTC	CATSSPPPISGPETQYF
TRBV6-1	many	NA	TRBJ2-7	TGTGCCAGCAGTGAATTAGGACTAAGTCACGAGCAGTACTTC	CASSELGLSHEQYF
TRBV4-3	NA	NA	TRBJ2-7	TGCGCCAGCAGCCTTGCTGCCCAGACAGTCCTCTCCTACGAGCAGTACTTC	CASSLAAQTVLSYEQYF
TRBV29-1	NA	TRBD1	TRBJ2-7	TGCAGCGTTCGAGCCGGGACAGGGGGCTCCTACGAGCAGTACTTC	CSVRAGTGGSYEQYF
TRBV4-2	NA	TRBD2	TRBJ2-1	TGTGCCAGCAGCCAAGAACCGGGACTAGGTTCGTCTGAGCAGTTCTTC	CASSQEPGLGSSEQFF
TRBV18	many	NA	TRBJ1-3	TGTGCCAGCTCACTCCCTGGGGGATCTGGAAACACCATATATTTT	CASSLPGGSGNTIYF
TRBV20-1	NA	TRBD1	TRBJ2-1	TGCAGTGCTAGACCGGGACAGGGTGACAATGAGCAGTTCTTC	CSARPGQGDNEQFF
TRBV5-6	NA	TRBD1	TRBJ1-2	TGTGCCAGCAGCGATACAGGGGGATATGGCTACACCTTC	CASSDTGGYGYTF
TRBV7-9	NA	NA	TRBJ2-7	TGTGCCAGCAGCCGGCAGGGACCTTCCTACGAGCAGTACTTC	CASSRQGPSYEQYF
TRBV7-2	many	NA	TRBJ2-1	TGTGCCAGCAGCTCCACTAGCAGTGAGCAGTTCTTC	CASSSTSSEQFF